This TCR beta chain stems from a study of radiation and T cells in renal cell carcinoma. About the study: Nephrectomy followed 15 Gy stereotactic body radiation by 4 weeks.

Time point indicated: blood 2 weeks post-SBRT. Specified treatment: 15 Gy SBRT to primary tumor, nephrectomy 4 weeks later. Assay: immunoSEQ multiplex PCR; the TCRdb copy retains only in-frame clones and omits some. The table includes roughly 140,000 clones, approximately 88% detected once. The germline V gene encodes CDR1 SGHTS and CDR2 YDEGEE. The ends were cut back, 4 bases at V and 0 bases at J, with 13 bases in the middle. CDR3 length: 15 residues. Findings of the study overall: Baseline intratumoral clonotype presence is unknown without pretreatment biopsies.

In regard to this clone: Its antigen is unidentified.

The rearrangement joins TRBV5-8 to TRBJ2-5; the D gene is possibly TRBD1 (5 bases). The sequence was obtained from a woman in her forties or fifties with renal cell carcinoma. Sequencing was performed on blood, taken from a patient whose treatment included radiotherapy and nephrectomy. Written as DNA, the CDR3 is TGTGCCAGCAGCGAGACAGAAGAGTACCAAGAGACCCAGTACTTC. It yields the protein CASSETEEYQETQYF.